Listed here is a single T cell receptor (beta chain). The CDR3 runs 15 residues. V was pared by 5 bases and J by 6 bases, with 8 bases of the junction left unmatched. Per the germline V gene, CDR1 is SGHTA and CDR2 is FQGNSA. Here immunoSEQ multiplex PCR was the method, and the copy in TCRdb shows in-frame clones only, minus some. Of approximately 180,000 clones in the sample, 75% to 85% were seen once. This entry comes from a study of blood T cell repertoires in COVID-19. The receptor's source is a woman aged 50 to 60 with acute COVID-19. The sample comprised PBMCs or T cells enriched from blood (not recorded which). The chain couples TRBV7-2 to TRBJ2-2, with 8 nucleotides matching TRBD2. CDR3 sequence reads: CASSPRGGLAGELFF. Here the CDR3 DNA reads TGTGCCAGCAGCCCTCGGGGGGGGCTGGCCGGGGAGCTGTTTTTT.